The entry that follows covers one T cell receptor beta chain sequence. Its antigen is currently not known. No per-base quality is available; no much larger clone lies one base away. The data are from a study of radiation and T cells in renal cell carcinoma (dated by TCRdb to 2019 to 2021). About the full investigation: The samples were drawn from a clinical trial, where primary renal cell carcinomas were treated with 15 Gy of stereotactic body radiation therapy and then removed by nephrectomy 4 weeks afterward. TCR beta sequencing covered some 55 samples in total, comprising around 25 tumors and some 27 peripheral blood samples. Across all 55 or so samples, around 4,000,000 unique CDR3 nucleotide sequences, encoding 2,658,974 unique CDR3 amino acid sequences, were identified.

Following the manufacturer's recommendations, the immunoSEQ kit was used to generate TCR beta libraries from genomic DNA. Library preparation used a first multiplex PCR with proprietary primers, then a second PCR adding unique barcodes, with bead cleanups after each round. Each sample batch included a kit-provided positive control reaction and a negative control reaction. The final libraries were assessed on an Agilent 4200 TapeStation D1000 ScreenTape, pooled by volume, and quantified by qPCR. Sequencing ran on an Illumina NextSeq500 with a MidOutput 150-cycle cartridge, using 156 Read1 and 15 Index1 cycles with kit custom primers. The pooled library was loaded at 1.0 pM with an approximately 21% PhiX control spike-in. The published analysis was carried out like this. Vendor-processed data were analyzed in R, with a clonotype defined as all T cells sharing the same CDR3 nucleotide sequence. For clone abundance analyses, frequencies were normalized to the 10,000 most abundant clones in each sample. Before analysis, public T cell clones were removed, and these numbered fewer than six per sample on average. A difference in abundance of at least 32-fold between compartments was used to define tumor-enriched and baseline blood-enriched clonotypes. A beta-binomial differential abundance model was used to identify clonotypes that expanded or contracted between blood time points. The Baroni-Urbani and Buser coefficient was used to measure tumor-blood repertoire similarity, and groups were compared with two-tailed Wilcoxon tests in R. TCRdb carries this immuneACCESS record with in-frame sequences only. Its versions omit some clonotypes, under half of them owing to an unresolved V gene in the studies checked, with the rest unexplained. Clonal size and the V and J genes are those of that table, whereas D and trimming came from the DNA. Present in this sample are just over 150,000 clones, roughly 86% of which were seen just once. The biggest ten clones account for 13% of the sample.

According to the study, the label for this sample's time point signals: blood 2 weeks post-SBRT. The sample's treatment or condition label is to be understood as: 15 Gy SBRT to primary tumor, nephrectomy 4 weeks later. To track tumor-enriched clonotypes, serial peripheral blood was sampled from radiation-treated patients at baseline and at 2 weeks and 4 weeks after SBRT. All patients had renal cell carcinoma with clear cell pathology. The QIAamp DNA Blood Mini Kit (Qiagen) was used to prepare genomic DNA for TCR sequencing. Only samples passing all quality control checks were included in the analyses. The germline ends are 8 bases apart after V is trimmed by 3 bases and J by 1 base. For CDR1 and CDR2, the germline V gene lists ENHRY and SYGVKD. The CDR3, cysteine through phenylalanine, is 14 amino acids long. The DNA shown is the 42-base CDR3, in frame from base 1. Overall study outcomes, separate from this receptor: Because pretreatment tumor biopsies were not available, the baseline intratumoral presence of clonotypes could not be determined. The single-armed trial design could not address effects of radiation dose or scheduling on the TCR repertoire. Top tumor clonotypes rose in blood from baseline to 2 weeks post-radiation, then contracted by 4 weeks, suggesting transient expansion of tumor-resident clones. Blood repertoire dynamics were not followed beyond 4 weeks after treatment.

Material: blood, obtained from a patient whose treatment included radiotherapy and nephrectomy. The sequence came from a woman between 50 and 59 years old with renal cell carcinoma. The receptor chain draws on TRBV10-3 and TRBJ2-3; the D gene cannot be resolved reliably. The CDR3 sequence is CAISEGPRTDTQYF. The DNA sequence follows: TGTGCCATCAGTGAAGGACCTCGCACAGATACGCAGTATTTT.